The 8 T cell receptor beta chains listed next were all sequenced from one sample in a study of PD-1 blockade in classical Hodgkin lymphoma. Clones were read by immunoSEQ multiplex PCR, and TCRdb kept only the in-frame ones, dropping some. The repertoire holds around 18,000 clones, with 65% to 80% as singletons. Sample time point: cycle 4 day 1 (C4D1), after 6 weeks of nivolumab. Relapse was seen in all patients after autologous stem cell transplantation, and brentuximab vedotin exposure was variable. Negative magnetic selection isolated CD4+ T cells from thawed PBMCs. The input for sequencing was CD4+ T cells from blood, taken before the fourth cycle of nivolumab. Receptors were obtained from a human donor with classical Hodgkin lymphoma.

This clone has only one observation. The J gene is TRBJ2-1, the V gene TRBV2; tentative D call: TRBD2 (5 bases). The CDR3 runs to 14 residues. Trimming shortened V by 7 bases and J by 0 bases, and 10 bases separated the two germline ends. Germline V gene data show CDR1 as SNHLY and CDR2 as FYNNEI. The CDR3 nucleotides read TGTGCCAGCACCAGCGGCAGCTCCTACAATGAGCAGTTCTTC. Translating it yields CASTSGSSYNEQFF.

This chain connects TRBV28 to TRBJ2-5; 7 bases fit TRBD2. The junction had 11 bases not matched to a gene; V was cut back by 8 bases and J by 5 bases. This CDR3 is 14 amino acids long. CDR1 MDHEN and CDR2 SYDVKM come from the germline V gene. CDR3 amino acids: CASVRPGGGETQYF. CDR3 in DNA: TGTGCCAGCGTGCGACCGGGGGGTGGGGAGACCCAGTACTTC.

This chain links TRBV30 with TRBJ2-1; 8 bases align to TRBD2. V lost 4 bases to trimming and J lost 3 bases; unmatched junction nucleotides: 8. CDR1 and CDR2 from the germline V gene are GTSNPN and SVGIG (reference sequence). The CDR3 contains 15 residues. The chain's CDR3 is CAWKAWRGVYNEQFF. The CDR3 nucleotides read TGTGCCTGGAAGGCTTGGCGGGGGGTCTACAATGAGCAGTTCTTC.

The genes are TRBV28 and TRBJ2-3, with D maybe TRBD1 (5 bases). CDR1 is MDHEN and CDR2 is SYDVKM in the germline V gene. CDR3 length: 15 amino acids. V was pared by 0 bases and J by 2 bases, with 9 bases between. The CDR3 region has the DNA TGTGCCAGCAGTTTATGGGCAGGGCCCACAGATACGCAGTATTTT. It encodes CASSLWAGPTDTQYF.

With respect to this clone: It may be a read error: a sequence one base away is much more abundant. The identical CDR3 is also encoded by other nucleotide sequences in the sample. The chain joins TRBV7-3 to TRBJ1-1; tentative D call: TRBD1 (6 bases). CDR1 SGHTA and CDR2 FQGTGA come from the germline V gene. With 5 bases removed from V and 1 base from J, the gap between germline ends came to 8 bases. The CDR3 has 13 amino acids. This chain's CDR3 is CASSADRNTEAFF. CDR3 DNA sequence: TGTGCCAGCAGCGCGGACAGGAACACTGAAGCTTTCTTT.

V and J are TRBV5-1 and TRBJ2-1; maybe TRBD1 (5 bases). This CDR3 has 15 amino acids. Germline V gene lookup returns CDR1 SGHRS and CDR2 YFSETQ. V lost 0 bases to trimming and J lost 2 bases, with 9 bases between them. The CDR3 DNA follows: TGCGCCAGCAGCTTGGATGGGGCACCCTACAATGAGCAGTTCTTC. Its protein product is CASSLDGAPYNEQFF.

The J gene is TRBJ1-3, the V gene TRBV5-4; unclear D gene. The CDR3 has 15 amino acids. Per the germline V gene, CDR1 is SGHNT and CDR2 is YYREEE (reference sequence). V was clipped by 0 bases and J by 3 bases, with 10 bases between them. The CDR3 loop is CASSLAGRNGNTIYF. The CDR3 region has the DNA TGTGCCAGCAGCTTGGCAGGCCGCAATGGAAACACCATATATTTT.

The chain couples TRBV5-1 to TRBJ2-3; D is perhaps TRBD2 (5 bases). Between the trimmed V and J ends, which lost 4 bases and 2 bases, there was a span of 11 bases. There are 14 residues in the CDR3. Germline V gene data show CDR1 as SGHRS and CDR2 as YFSETQ. CDR3: CASSPGSITDTQYF. The CDR3 DNA reads TGCGCCAGCAGCCCGGGGAGCATCACAGATACGCAGTATTTT.